This TCR beta chain was profiled in a study of human T cells and chemical hapten exposure. Study details: Predominantly women, the patients had alopecia areata, totalis or universalis. Study-wide findings and caveats: Expanded TCR counts at PT1 went up together with patch test score, a positive correlation.

Original methodology: Individual samples carried between roughly 20,000 and 690,600 TCRs, with 80,000 to 100,000 as the median. TCRdb redid the calling of the RACE reads with MiXCR, one entry per CDR3 protein. For this entry, the V and J calls and clone size follow TCRdb and not the study's own pipeline. The sample includes about 120,000 distinct CDR3 sequences, about 12% of them seen just once. Notes on this clonotype: Its specificity is not known.

Time point of the sample: patch test 1, 2 weeks after DPC sensitization. This sample's treatment: therapeutic diphenylcyclopropenone sensitization with weekly scalp DPC. CDR1 is SEHNR, CDR2 FQNEAQ, per germline (reference sequence). Germline trimming cut 5 bases from V and 1 base from J; bases unmatched to any gene: 3. The CDR3 is 16 amino acids. The rearrangement uses TRBV7-9 and TRBJ2-1, with 12 bases matching TRBD2. This TCR was recovered from a woman aged 45 to 65 with alopecia areata. Some clones in this sample may be carry-over from other donors' samples. Here the sequenced sample was whole blood, taken in connection with sensitization to the hapten diphenylcyclopropenone (DPC). DNA of the CDR3: TGTGCCAGCAGCCGCGGACTAGCGGGGTCCTACAATGAGCAGTTCTTC. Amino acid sequence: CASSRGLAGSYNEQFF.